The clone carrying this T cell receptor beta chain was seen ten or more times. Its antigen is unknown. The data were obtained in a study of T cells after yellow fever vaccination. Overall study results and limits: A faster peak, day 5 versus 15, was reached by the weaker secondary response.

TCRdb recomputed calls from the 5' RACE reads with MiXCR, one row per CDR3 protein. The sample includes 25,000 to 35,000 distinct CDR3 sequences, about 4.4% of them seen just once. CDR1 WSHSY and CDR2 SAAADI come from the germline V gene. The CDR3 is 12 residues long. After removal of 7 bases from V and 10 bases from J, the junction contained 10 bases not matched to a gene. The chain joins TRBV10-2 to TRBJ2-7; 7 nucleotides align to TRBD1. The origin of this receptor is a man aged 30 to 39 who received the YFV17D yellow fever vaccine. The material was CD8+ T cells sorted from PBMCs, obtained 5 days after the yellow fever booster vaccination. This CDR3 is CASKNSDRDQYF. CDR3 nucleotide sequence: TGCGCCAGCAAGAACTCCGACAGGGACCAGTACTTC.